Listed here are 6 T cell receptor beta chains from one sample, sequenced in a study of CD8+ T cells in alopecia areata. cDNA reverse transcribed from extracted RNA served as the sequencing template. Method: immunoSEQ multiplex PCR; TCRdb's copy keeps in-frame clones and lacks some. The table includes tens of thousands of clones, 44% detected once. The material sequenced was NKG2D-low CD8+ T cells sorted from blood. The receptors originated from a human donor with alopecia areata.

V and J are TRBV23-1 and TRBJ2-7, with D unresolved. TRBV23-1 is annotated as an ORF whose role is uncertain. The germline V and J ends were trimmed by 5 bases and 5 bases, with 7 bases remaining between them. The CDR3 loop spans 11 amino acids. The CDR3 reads CASSACNEQYF. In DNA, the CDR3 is TGCGCCAGCAGTGCCTGCAACGAGCAGTACTTC.

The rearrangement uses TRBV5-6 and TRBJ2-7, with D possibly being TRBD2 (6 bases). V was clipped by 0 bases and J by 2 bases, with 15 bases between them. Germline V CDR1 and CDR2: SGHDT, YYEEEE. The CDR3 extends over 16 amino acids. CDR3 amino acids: CASSLGRERRTYEQYF. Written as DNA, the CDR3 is TGTGCCAGCAGCTTGGGACGGGAGAGGAGGACCTACGAGCAGTACTTC.

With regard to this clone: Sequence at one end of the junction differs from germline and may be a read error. The DNA of the CDR3 is TGTGCCAGCAGTGAAGACGTAGCGGACAGGGGTGGCTTT. Its translation: CASSEDVADRGGF. The rearrangement joins TRBV2 to TRBJ1-5; the match to TRBD1 covers 9 bases. The CDR3 has 13 amino acids. From germline, CDR1 is SNHLY and CDR2 FYNNEI.

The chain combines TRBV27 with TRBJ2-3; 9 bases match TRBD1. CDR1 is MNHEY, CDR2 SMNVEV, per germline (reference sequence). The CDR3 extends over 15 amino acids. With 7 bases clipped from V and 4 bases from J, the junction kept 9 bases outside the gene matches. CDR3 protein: CASNARDREADTQYF. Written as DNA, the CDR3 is TGTGCCAGCAACGCACGGGACAGGGAGGCAGATACGCAGTATTTT.

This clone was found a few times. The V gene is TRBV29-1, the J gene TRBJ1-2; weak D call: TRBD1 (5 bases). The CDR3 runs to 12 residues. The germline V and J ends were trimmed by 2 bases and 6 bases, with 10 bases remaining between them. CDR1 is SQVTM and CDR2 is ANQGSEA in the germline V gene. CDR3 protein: CSVEPREHGYTF. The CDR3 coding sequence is TGCAGCGTTGAACCCAGGGAACATGGCTACACCTTC.

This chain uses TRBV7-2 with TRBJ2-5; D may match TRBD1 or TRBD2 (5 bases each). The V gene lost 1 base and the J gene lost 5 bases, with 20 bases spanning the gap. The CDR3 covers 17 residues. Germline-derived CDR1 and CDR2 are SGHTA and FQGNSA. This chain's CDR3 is CASSLVSRGAKGETQYF. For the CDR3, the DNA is TGTGCCAGCAGCTTAGTGTCTAGGGGAGCTAAAGGGGAGACCCAGTACTTC. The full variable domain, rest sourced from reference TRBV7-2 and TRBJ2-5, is GAGVSQSPSNKVTEKGKDVELRCDPISGHTALYWYRQSLGQGLEFLIYFQGNSAPDKSGLPSDRFSAERTGGSVSTLTIQRTQQEDSAVYLCASSLVSRGAKGETQYFGPGTRLLVL.